A single sample gave rise to the 27 T cell receptor beta chains below, sequenced in a study of T cell clones after liver transplantation. Sequencing used immunoSEQ multiplex PCR; TCRdb keeps in-frame clones, though not all of them. The table shows roughly 40,000 clones, with approximately 86% occurring only once. The sample in question was CD4+ T cells from blood, obtained 24 months after liver transplant. These receptors were taken from a human patient who received a liver transplant. Some T cells may be transferred from the graft donor.

The V gene is TRBV6-5, the J gene TRBJ2-5, with 10 bases aligning to TRBD1. The V and J ends lost 6 bases and 5 bases, in that order; junction bases with no gene match: 9. CDR1 is MNHEY and CDR2 is SVGAGI in the germline V gene. The CDR3 consists of 15 residues. The CDR3 reads CASRPRTGGRETQYF. In DNA form, the CDR3 reads TGTGCCAGCAGGCCCCGGACAGGGGGACGGGAGACCCAGTACTTC.

CDR3 amino acids: CASSLSGYGYTF. The CDR3 nucleotides read TGTGCCAGCAGCCTCTCAGGCTATGGCTACACCTTC. The chain is built from TRBV7-2 and TRBJ1-2; D gene unclear. V was clipped by 5 bases and J by 4 bases, with 8 bases between them. Germline-derived CDR1 and CDR2 are SGHTA and FQGNSA. The CDR3 is made up of 12 amino acids.

This clone was seen a single time. The V gene is TRBV25-1, the J gene TRBJ1-2; the D is unclear. Trimming pared 1 base from V and 4 bases from J, leaving 10 bases between. This CDR3 has 14 residues. Looked up from germline, CDR1 is MGHDK and CDR2 is SYGVNS. The DNA for the CDR3 is TGTGCCAGCAGTGAATTGGACGGAATCTATGGCTACACCTTC. It translates to CASSELDGIYGYTF.

The chain recombines TRBV7-2 with TRBJ2-5, with D perhaps TRBD2 (5 bases). V dropped 6 bases and J dropped 1 base, with 12 bases sitting between them. CDR3 size: 14 residues. Germline V gene data show CDR1 as SGHTA and CDR2 as FQGNSA. CDR3 in amino acids: CASRLGIGQETQYF. The DNA of the CDR3 is TGTGCCAGCAGACTAGGTATAGGCCAAGAGACCCAGTACTTC. Full variable domain (outside the CDR3, taken from reference TRBV7-2 and TRBJ2-5): GAGVSQSPSNKVTEKGKDVELRCDPISGHTALYWYRQSLGQGLEFLIYFQGNSAPDKSGLPSDRFSAERTGGSVSTLTIQRTQQEDSAVYLCASRLGIGQETQYFGPGTRLLVL.

The CDR3: CASRGGQDQPQHF. The CDR3 bases are TGTGCCAGCAGGGGTGGACAGGACCAGCCCCAGCATTTT. The chain is built from TRBV6-1 and TRBJ1-5; 7 nucleotides align to TRBD1. The J segment lost 7 bases and the V segment lost 6 bases, leaving 6 bases of the junction unmatched. The CDR3 runs to 13 residues. Germline assignment: CDR1 MNHNS and CDR2 SASEGT.

This sequence joins TRBV5-1 and TRBJ2-5; the D gene is possibly TRBD2 (5 bases). Trimming left V 4 bases short and J 5 bases short, with 18 bases between. The CDR3 runs 15 residues. From germline, CDR1 is SGHRS and CDR2 YFSETQ. The CDR3 protein is CASSTGRFGEETQYF. Here the CDR3 DNA reads TGCGCCAGCAGCACCGGCCGATTTGGGGAGGAGACCCAGTACTTC.

The chain has TRBV7-2 and TRBJ1-6; 8 nucleotides agree with TRBD1. CDR1 and CDR2 from the germline V gene are SGHTA and FQGNSA. Trimming removed 5 bases from V and 9 bases from J; junction bases left unmatched: 9. The CDR3 is made up of 15 amino acids. CDR3 DNA sequence: TGTGCCAGCAGCCCCTTCGGGACAGGACTTTCACCCCTCCACTTT. Its translation: CASSPFGTGLSPLHF.

The chain couples TRBV7-2 to TRBJ1-6; D is possibly TRBD1 (6 bases). Trimming took off 0 bases at V and 10 bases at J, with 13 bases between the two ends. This CDR3 has 15 residues. Germline CDR1 and CDR2: SGHTA and FQGNSA. CDR3 amino acids: CASSLAGRGDSPLHF. The CDR3, as DNA: TGTGCCAGCAGCTTAGCGGGCAGGGGAGACTCACCCCTCCACTTT.

The chain links TRBV15 to TRBJ1-2; a possible D gene is TRBD1 (5 bases). Between the trimmed V and J ends, which lost 1 base and 4 bases, there was a span of 10 bases. Germline V CDR1 and CDR2: LNHNV, YYDKDF (reference sequence). The CDR3 extends over 14 amino acids. The DNA of the CDR3 is TGTGCCACCAGCAGAGGAGGGACCTCCTATGGCTACACCTTC. Protein product: CATSRGGTSYGYTF. Variable domain in full (rest from reference TRBV15 and TRBJ1-2): DAMVIQNPRYQVTQFGKPVTLSCSQTLNHNVMYWYQQKSSQAPKLLFHYYDKDFNNEADTPDNFQSRRPNTSFCFLDIRSPGLGDTAMYLCATSRGGTSYGYTFGSGTRLTVV.

The V call is TRBV28, the J call TRBJ1-1; no clear D. This CDR3 has 12 residues. Germline V gene sequence: CDR1 MDHEN, CDR2 SYDVKM. Deletions cut 2 bases from V and 1 base from J, with 2 bases between. CDR3 bases: TGTGCCAGCAGTTTACAGAACACTGAAGCTTTCTTT. This codes for CASSLQNTEAFF.

This clone was seen just once. V and J are TRBV5-8 and TRBJ2-7; 7 nucleotides agree with TRBD1. This CDR3 has 15 residues. Germline V lookup: CDR1 SGHTS, CDR2 YDEGEE. Unmatched junction bases numbered 13, after V lost 8 bases and J lost 2 bases. CDR3 amino acids: CASRLSTDRAYEQYF. The CDR3 region has the DNA TGTGCCAGTCGCCTTTCCACCGACAGGGCCTACGAGCAGTACTTC.

This rearrangement joins TRBV10-3 to TRBJ1-2, with D unresolved. Germline values: CDR1 ENHRY, CDR2 SYGVKD. V was clipped by 7 bases and J by 2 bases, with 11 bases between them. The CDR3 has 13 residues. CDR3: CAINEVRNYGYTF. The CDR3 nucleotides read TGTGCCATCAATGAAGTTCGGAACTATGGCTACACCTTC.

The chain is built from TRBV4-1 and TRBJ2-7; 12 bases are a match to TRBD2. The V and J ends lost 1 base and 5 bases, in that order; junction bases with no gene match: 12. Germline V lookup: CDR1 MGHRA, CDR2 YSYEKL. The CDR3 is 18 amino acids. The CDR3, as DNA: TGCGCCAGCAGCCAAGTGGGAGGACTAGCGGGGCTCGGAGACGAGCAGTACTTC. Protein sequence: CASSQVGGLAGLGDEQYF.

Only one count was recorded for this clone. The rearrangement joins TRBV6-1 to TRBJ1-5; 9 bases are a match to TRBD1. In germline, CDR1 is MNHNS, CDR2 SASEGT. Trimming took 9 bases from V and 0 from J; bases not matched to a gene: 3. This CDR3 comprises 14 residues. The chain's CDR3 is CASLTGGSNQPQHF. Here the CDR3 DNA reads TGTGCCAGTCTGACAGGGGGTAGCAATCAGCCCCAGCATTTT.

The rearrangement links TRBV6-8 to TRBJ1-5; TRBD1 might be the D (5 bases). Germline assignment: CDR1 MNHGY and CDR2 SAAAGT. The CDR3 length is 14 residues. Trimming removed 2 bases from V and 4 bases from J, with 9 bases in between. CDR3 nucleotides: TGTGCCAGCAGTTACGACAGCTTAAATCAGCCCCAGCATTTT. Residues: CASSYDSLNQPQHF.

This sequence joins TRBV6-1 and TRBJ1-5; the match to TRBD1 covers 8 bases. Germline lookup yields CDR1 MNHNS and CDR2 SASEGT. The CDR3 is 16 residues long. J lost 2 bases, V lost 4 bases, and 7 bases had no gene match. CDR3 bases: TGTGCCAGCAGTGCCGGACAGGGCGTTGGCAATCAGCCCCAGCATTTT. It specifies CASSAGQGVGNQPQHF.

The chain employs TRBV18 and TRBJ2-5, with a possible D match to TRBD2 (6 bases). Germline V gives CDR1 KGHSH, CDR2 LQKENI. The CDR3 runs 15 residues. V lost 4 bases, J lost 5 bases, and 17 bases lay in between. The CDR3 region has the DNA TGTGCCAGCTCACTGCGCAGGAGGGACGGCGAGACCCAGTACTTC. It is translated as CASSLRRRDGETQYF.

The rearrangement links TRBV5-1 to TRBJ2-3; the match to TRBD2 covers 14 bases. Germline V lookup: CDR1 SGHRS, CDR2 YFSETQ. CDR3 length equals 16 residues. V trimming: 4 bases; J trimming: 1 base; junction bases outside the gene matches: 2. The CDR3 region has the DNA TGCGCCAGCAGCAAGGGACTAGCGGGAGGCACAGATACGCAGTATTTT. Translation: CASSKGLAGGTDTQYF.

The CDR3 nucleotides read TGTGCCAGCAGGCCCCTGCCGGGACCCCTTAACAATGAGCAGTTCTTC. It is translated as CASRPLPGPLNNEQFF. The chain is built from TRBV11-2 and TRBJ2-1; D is possibly TRBD1 or TRBD2 (5 bases each). Germline values: CDR1 SGHAT, CDR2 FQNNGV. V was cut by 6 bases and J by 5 bases, with 20 bases left in between. The CDR3 totals 16 residues.

V gene TRBV6-1 combines with J gene TRBJ1-5; D gene ambiguous. Germline CDR1 and CDR2: MNHNS and SASEGT. V lost 2 bases and J 7 bases, leaving 12 bases between the germline ends. The CDR3 consists of 14 residues. CDR3 nucleotides: TGTGCCAGCAGTGAAAGTATGCTAGGCCAGCCCCAGCATTTT. Translating gives CASSESMLGQPQHF.

The genes are TRBV19 and TRBJ2-7, with D possibly matching TRBD1 (8 bases). The germline V and J ends were trimmed by 4 bases and 2 bases, with 18 bases remaining between them. Germline V gene lookup returns CDR1 LNHDA and CDR2 SQIVND (reference sequence). The CDR3 runs 16 residues. The CDR3 reads CASSRTGGDKAYEQYF. The CDR3, as DNA: TGTGCCAGTAGTAGAACAGGGGGGGACAAGGCCTACGAGCAGTACTTC.

V gene TRBV7-3 combines with J gene TRBJ2-1; either TRBD1 or TRBD2 may fit D (7 bases each). Trimming cost V 5 bases and J 0 bases, with 14 bases left between them. Per the germline V gene, CDR1 is SGHTA and CDR2 is FQGTGA. CDR3 length equals 16 residues. The CDR3 loop reads CASSPRGGTSYNEQFF. In DNA, the CDR3 is TGTGCCAGCAGCCCCAGGGGGGGCACCTCCTACAATGAGCAGTTCTTC.

V is TRBV18 and J is TRBJ2-7, with D possibly TRBD1 on 7 matching bases. The V end was cut by 3 bases, the J end by 0 bases, with 18 bases between. Germline V gene lookup returns CDR1 KGHSH and CDR2 LQKENI. The CDR3 is made up of 17 amino acids. CDR3 region: CASSPLPAGGFSYEQYF. Here the CDR3 DNA reads TGTGCCAGCTCACCTCTCCCGGCAGGGGGGTTCTCCTACGAGCAGTACTTC.

The CDR3 is CASKTVAGAVGAFF. DNA for the CDR3: TGTGCCAGTAAAACGGTCGCAGGCGCGGTTGGAGCTTTCTTT. This chain connects TRBV19 to TRBJ1-1; no clear D. This CDR3 is built from 14 residues. Looked up from germline, CDR1 is LNHDA and CDR2 is SQIVND (reference sequence). V gave up 7 bases and J gave up 10 bases, with 22 bases separating them. The full variable domain, completed using reference TRBV19 and TRBJ1-1, is DGGITQSPKYLFRKEGQNVTLSCEQNLNHDAMYWYRQDPGQGLRLIYYSQIVNDFQKGDIAEGYSVSREKKESFPLTVTSAQKNPTAFYLCASKTVAGAVGAFFGQGTRLTVV.

The chain employs TRBV5-1 and TRBJ2-2, with D maybe TRBD2 (6 bases). The V gene lost 4 bases and the J gene lost 3 bases, with 13 bases spanning the gap. Germline V lookup: CDR1 SGHRS, CDR2 YFSETQ. This CDR3 is 15 amino acids long. The CDR3 region is CASSGRDLDTGELFF. CDR3 in DNA: TGCGCCAGCAGCGGCCGGGACTTAGACACCGGGGAGCTGTTTTTT.

This chain joins TRBV5-4 and TRBJ2-1; TRBD2 matches at 9 bases. The ends lost 4 bases at V and 0 bases at J; junction bases unmatched: 14. Germline V gene lookup returns CDR1 SGHNT and CDR2 YYREEE (reference sequence). The CDR3 length is 19 residues. CDR3 DNA: TGTGCCAGCAGCATCGCTAGCGGGGCAATCCCTAGCTCCTACAATGAGCAGTTCTTC. Translated, it gives CASSIASGAIPSSYNEQFF.

This chain joins TRBV7-3 and TRBJ2-2; maybe TRBD1 (6 bases). The CDR3 spans 15 residues. V lost 5 bases to trimming and J lost 3 bases, with 13 bases between them. CDR1 is SGHTA, CDR2 FQGTGA, per germline. CDR3 DNA: TGTGCCAGCAGCAGAGACAGGACGGACACCGGGGAGCTGTTTTTT. This sequence encodes CASSRDRTDTGELFF.